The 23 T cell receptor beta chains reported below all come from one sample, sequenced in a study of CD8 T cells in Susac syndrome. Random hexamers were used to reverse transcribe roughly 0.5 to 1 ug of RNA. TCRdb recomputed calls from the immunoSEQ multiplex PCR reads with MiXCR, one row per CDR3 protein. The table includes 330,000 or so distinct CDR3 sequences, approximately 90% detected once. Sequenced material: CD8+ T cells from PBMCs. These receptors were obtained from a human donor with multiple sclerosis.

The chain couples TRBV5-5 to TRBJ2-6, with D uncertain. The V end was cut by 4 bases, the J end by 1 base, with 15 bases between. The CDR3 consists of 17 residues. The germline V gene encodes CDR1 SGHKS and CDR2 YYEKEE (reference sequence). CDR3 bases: TGTGCCAGCAGCAGGTCCTACGAGTTTTCTGGGGCCAACGTCCTGACTTTC. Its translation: CASSRSYEFSGANVLTF.

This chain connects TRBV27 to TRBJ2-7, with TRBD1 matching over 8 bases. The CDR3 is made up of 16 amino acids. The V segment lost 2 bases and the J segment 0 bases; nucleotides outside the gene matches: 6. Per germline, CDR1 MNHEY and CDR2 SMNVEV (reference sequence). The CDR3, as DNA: TGTGCCAGCAGTTTAAATAACAGGGGGAGCTCCTACGAGCAGTACTTC. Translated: CASSLNNRGSSYEQYF.

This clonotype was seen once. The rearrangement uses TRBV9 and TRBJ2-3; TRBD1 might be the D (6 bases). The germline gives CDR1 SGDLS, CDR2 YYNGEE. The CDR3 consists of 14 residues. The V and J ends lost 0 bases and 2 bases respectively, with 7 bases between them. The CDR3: CASSVAGVTDTQYF. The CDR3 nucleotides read TGTGCCAGCAGCGTAGCAGGGGTCACAGATACGCAGTATTTT.

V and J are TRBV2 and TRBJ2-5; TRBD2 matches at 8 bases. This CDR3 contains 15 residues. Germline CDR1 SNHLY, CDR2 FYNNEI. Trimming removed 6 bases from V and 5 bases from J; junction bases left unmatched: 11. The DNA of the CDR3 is TGTGCCAGCAGGGTTTCCCGGGGGGGCGTGGAGACCCAGTACTTC. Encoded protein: CASRVSRGGVETQYF.

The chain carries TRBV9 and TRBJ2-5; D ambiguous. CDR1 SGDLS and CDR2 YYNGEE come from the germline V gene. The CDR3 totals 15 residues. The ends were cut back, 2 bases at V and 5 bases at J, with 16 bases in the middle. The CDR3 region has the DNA TGTGCCAGCAGCGTTGGGCGGACGACGGCGGAGACCCAGTACTTC. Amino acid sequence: CASSVGRTTAETQYF.

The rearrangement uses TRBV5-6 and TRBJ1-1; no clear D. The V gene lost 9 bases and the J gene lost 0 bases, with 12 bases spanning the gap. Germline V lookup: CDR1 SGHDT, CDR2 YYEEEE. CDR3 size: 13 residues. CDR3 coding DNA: TGTGCCACCAGAGGTAGTCTGAACACTGAAGCTTTCTTT. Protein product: CATRGSLNTEAFF. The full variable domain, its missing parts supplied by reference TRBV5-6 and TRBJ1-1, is DAGVTQSPTHLIKTRGQQVTLRCSPKSGHDTVSWYQQALGQGPQFIFQYYEEEERQRGNFPDRFSGHQFPNYSSELNVNALLLGDSALYLCATRGSLNTEAFFGQGTRLTVV.

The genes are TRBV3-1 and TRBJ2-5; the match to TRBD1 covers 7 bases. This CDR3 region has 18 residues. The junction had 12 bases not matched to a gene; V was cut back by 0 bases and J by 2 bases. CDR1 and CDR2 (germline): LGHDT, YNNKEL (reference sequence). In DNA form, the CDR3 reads TGTGCCAGCAGCCAAGACCCGGGGACAGCCTTGGATCAAGAGACCCAGTACTTC. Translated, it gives CASSQDPGTALDQETQYF.

The CDR3, as DNA: TGTGCCAGTAGTATGGGCCGCACAGATACGCAGTATTTT. Translating gives CASSMGRTDTQYF. V and J are TRBV19 and TRBJ2-3; no firm D call. The CDR3 runs 13 residues. Germline loops: CDR1 LNHDA, CDR2 SQIVND (reference sequence). V lost 3 bases and J 1 base, leaving 5 bases between the germline ends.

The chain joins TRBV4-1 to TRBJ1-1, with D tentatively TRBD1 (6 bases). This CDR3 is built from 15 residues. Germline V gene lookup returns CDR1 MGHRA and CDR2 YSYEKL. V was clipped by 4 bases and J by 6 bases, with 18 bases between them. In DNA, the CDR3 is TGCGCCAGCAGCCCCCAGTCCGGGGGCCCCCCTGAAGCTTTCTTT. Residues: CASSPQSGGPPEAFF.

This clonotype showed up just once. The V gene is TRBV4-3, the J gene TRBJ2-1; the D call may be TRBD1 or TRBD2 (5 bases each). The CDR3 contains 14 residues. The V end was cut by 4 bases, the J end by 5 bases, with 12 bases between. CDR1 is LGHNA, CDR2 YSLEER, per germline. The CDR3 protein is CASSPGTLDNEQFF. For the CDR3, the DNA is TGCGCCAGCAGCCCCGGGACCTTGGACAATGAGCAGTTCTTC.

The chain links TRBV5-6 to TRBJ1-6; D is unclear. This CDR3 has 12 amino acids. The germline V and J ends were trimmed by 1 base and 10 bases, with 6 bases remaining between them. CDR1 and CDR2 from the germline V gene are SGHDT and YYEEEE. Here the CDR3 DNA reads TGTGCCAGCAGCTTGCAATTCTCACCCCTCCACTTT. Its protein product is CASSLQFSPLHF.

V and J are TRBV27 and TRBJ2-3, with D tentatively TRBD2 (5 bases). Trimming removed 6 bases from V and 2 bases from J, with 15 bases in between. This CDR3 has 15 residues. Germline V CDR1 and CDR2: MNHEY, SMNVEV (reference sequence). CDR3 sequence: CASSLTSVATDTQYF. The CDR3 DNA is TGTGCCAGCAGCCTTACTAGTGTAGCCACAGATACGCAGTATTTT.

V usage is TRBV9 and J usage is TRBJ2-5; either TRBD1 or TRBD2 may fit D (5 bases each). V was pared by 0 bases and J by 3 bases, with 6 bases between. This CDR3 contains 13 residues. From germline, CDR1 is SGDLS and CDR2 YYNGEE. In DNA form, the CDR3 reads TGTGCCAGCAGCGTAGGGGACGAAGAGACCCAGTACTTC. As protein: CASSVGDEETQYF.

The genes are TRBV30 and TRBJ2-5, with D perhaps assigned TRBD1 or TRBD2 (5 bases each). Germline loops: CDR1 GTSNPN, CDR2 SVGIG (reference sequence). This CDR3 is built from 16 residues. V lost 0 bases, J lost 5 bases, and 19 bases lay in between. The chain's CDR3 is CAWSVGPGPQKETQYF. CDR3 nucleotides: TGTGCCTGGAGTGTGGGACCGGGACCACAAAAGGAGACCCAGTACTTC. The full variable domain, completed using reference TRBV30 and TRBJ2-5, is SQTIHQWPATLVQPVGSPLSLECTVEGTSNPNLYWYRQAAGRGLQLLFYSVGIGQISSEVPQNLSASRPQDRQFILSSKKLLLSDSGFYLCAWSVGPGPQKETQYFGPGTRLLVL.

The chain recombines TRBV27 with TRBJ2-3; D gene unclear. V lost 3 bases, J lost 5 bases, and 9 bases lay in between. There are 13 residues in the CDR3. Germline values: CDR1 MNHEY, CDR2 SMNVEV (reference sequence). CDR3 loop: CASSFILKDTQYF. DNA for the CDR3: TGTGCCAGCAGTTTCATACTCAAAGATACGCAGTATTTT.

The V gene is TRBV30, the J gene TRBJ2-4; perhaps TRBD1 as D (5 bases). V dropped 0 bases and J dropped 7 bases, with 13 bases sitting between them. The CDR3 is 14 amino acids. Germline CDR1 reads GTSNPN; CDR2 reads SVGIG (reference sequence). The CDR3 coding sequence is TGTGCCTGGAGTGTAGGGGCCGGAGAGAACATTCAGTACTTC. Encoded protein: CAWSVGAGENIQYF.

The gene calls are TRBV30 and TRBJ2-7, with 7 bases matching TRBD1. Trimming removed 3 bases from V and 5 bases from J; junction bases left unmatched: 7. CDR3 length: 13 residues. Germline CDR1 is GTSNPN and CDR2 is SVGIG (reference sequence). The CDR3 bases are TGTGCCTGGAGCCCCCTCGACAGGGACGAGCAGTACTTC. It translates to CAWSPLDRDEQYF.

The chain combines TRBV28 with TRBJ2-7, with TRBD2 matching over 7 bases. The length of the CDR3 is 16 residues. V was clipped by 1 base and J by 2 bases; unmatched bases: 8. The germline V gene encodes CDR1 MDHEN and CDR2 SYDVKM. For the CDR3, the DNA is TGTGCCAGCAGTTTATATGGCAGGGAGGGTCCCTACGAGCAGTACTTC. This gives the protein CASSLYGREGPYEQYF.

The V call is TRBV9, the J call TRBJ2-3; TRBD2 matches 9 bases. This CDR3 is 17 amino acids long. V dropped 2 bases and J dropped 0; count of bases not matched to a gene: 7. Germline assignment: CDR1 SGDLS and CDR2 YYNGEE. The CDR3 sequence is CASSVVAGASSTDTQYF. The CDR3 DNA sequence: TGTGCCAGCAGCGTGGTAGCGGGGGCCTCTAGCACAGATACGCAGTATTTT.

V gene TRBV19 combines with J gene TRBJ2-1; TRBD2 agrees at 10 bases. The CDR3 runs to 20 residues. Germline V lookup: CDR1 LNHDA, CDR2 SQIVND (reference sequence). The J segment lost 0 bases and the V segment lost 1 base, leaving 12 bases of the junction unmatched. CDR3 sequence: CASSIGLAGDSSGSYNEQFF. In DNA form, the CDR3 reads TGTGCCAGTAGTATAGGTCTAGCGGGAGACTCGTCCGGCTCCTACAATGAGCAGTTCTTC. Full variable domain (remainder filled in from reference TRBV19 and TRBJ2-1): DGGITQSPKYLFRKEGQNVTLSCEQNLNHDAMYWYRQDPGQGLRLIYYSQIVNDFQKGDIAEGYSVSREKKESFPLTVTSAQKNPTAFYLCASSIGLAGDSSGSYNEQFFGPGTRLTVL.

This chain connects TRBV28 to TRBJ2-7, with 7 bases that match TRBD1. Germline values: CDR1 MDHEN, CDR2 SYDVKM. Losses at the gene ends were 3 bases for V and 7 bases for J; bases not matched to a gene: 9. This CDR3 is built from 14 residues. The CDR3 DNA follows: TGTGCCAGCAGTTTCCGACAGGGAACGGGGGAGCAGTACTTC. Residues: CASSFRQGTGEQYF.

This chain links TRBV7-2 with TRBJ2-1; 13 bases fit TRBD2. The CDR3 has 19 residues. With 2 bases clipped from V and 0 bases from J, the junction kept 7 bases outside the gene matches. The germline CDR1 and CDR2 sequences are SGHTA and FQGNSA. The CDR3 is CASSLPGLAGYSSYNEQFF. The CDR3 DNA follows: TGTGCCAGCAGCTTACCGGGACTAGCGGGGTACAGCTCCTACAATGAGCAGTTCTTC.

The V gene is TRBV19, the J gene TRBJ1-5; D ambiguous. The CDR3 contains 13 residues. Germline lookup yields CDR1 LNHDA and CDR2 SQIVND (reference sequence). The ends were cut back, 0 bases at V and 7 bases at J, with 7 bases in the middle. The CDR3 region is CASSIDLGQPQHF. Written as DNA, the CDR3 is TGTGCCAGTAGTATAGATCTAGGGCAGCCCCAGCATTTT. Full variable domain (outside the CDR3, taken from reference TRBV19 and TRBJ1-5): DGGITQSPKYLFRKEGQNVTLSCEQNLNHDAMYWYRQDPGQGLRLIYYSQIVNDFQKGDIAEGYSVSREKKESFPLTVTSAQKNPTAFYLCASSIDLGQPQHFGDGTRLSIL.